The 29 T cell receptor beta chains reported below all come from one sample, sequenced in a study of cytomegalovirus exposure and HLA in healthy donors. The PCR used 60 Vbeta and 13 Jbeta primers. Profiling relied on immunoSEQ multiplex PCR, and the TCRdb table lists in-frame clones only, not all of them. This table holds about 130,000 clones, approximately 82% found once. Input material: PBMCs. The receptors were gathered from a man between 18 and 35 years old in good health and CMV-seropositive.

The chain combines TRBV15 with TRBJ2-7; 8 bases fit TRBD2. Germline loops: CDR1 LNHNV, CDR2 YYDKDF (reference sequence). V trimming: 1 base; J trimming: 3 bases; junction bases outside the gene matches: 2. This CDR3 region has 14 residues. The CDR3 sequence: CATSRGGGNYEQYF. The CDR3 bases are TGTGCCACCAGCAGAGGCGGGGGGAACTACGAGCAGTACTTC.

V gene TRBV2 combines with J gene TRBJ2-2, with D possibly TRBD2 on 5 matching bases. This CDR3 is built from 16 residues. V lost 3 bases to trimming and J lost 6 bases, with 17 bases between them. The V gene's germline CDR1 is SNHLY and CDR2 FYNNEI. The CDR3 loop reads CASSESRTGTAGELFF. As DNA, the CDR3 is TGTGCCAGCAGTGAGAGTCGGACGGGAACGGCCGGGGAGCTGTTTTTT. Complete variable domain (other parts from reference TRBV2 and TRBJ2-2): EPEVTQTPSHQVTQMGQEVILRCVPISNHLYFYWYRQILGQKVEFLVSFYNNEISEKSEIFDDQFSVERPDGSNFTLKIRSTKLEDSAMYFCASSESRTGTAGELFFGEGSRLTVL.

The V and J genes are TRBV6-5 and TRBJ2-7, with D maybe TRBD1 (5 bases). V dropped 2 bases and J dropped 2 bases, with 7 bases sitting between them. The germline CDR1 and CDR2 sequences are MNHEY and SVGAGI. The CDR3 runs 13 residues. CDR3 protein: CASSYEGAYEQYF. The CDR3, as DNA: TGTGCCAGCAGTTACGAAGGGGCCTACGAGCAGTACTTC.

CDR3 in amino acids: CASSQPEARQFF. The DNA for the CDR3 is TGTGCCAGCAGCCAGCCGGAGGCCAGGCAGTTCTTC. V gene TRBV11-2 combines with J gene TRBJ2-1, with D maybe TRBD2 (5 bases). The CDR3 is 12 residues long. Germline CDR1 is SGHAT and CDR2 is FQNNGV. The V end was cut by 5 bases, the J end by 12 bases, with 14 bases between.

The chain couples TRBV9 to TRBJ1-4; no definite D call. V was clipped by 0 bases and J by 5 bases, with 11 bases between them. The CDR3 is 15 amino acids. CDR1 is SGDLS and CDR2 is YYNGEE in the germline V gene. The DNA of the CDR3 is TGTGCCAGCAGCGTAGGTCACCAGAAAAATGAAAAACTGTTTTTT. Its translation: CASSVGHQKNEKLFF.

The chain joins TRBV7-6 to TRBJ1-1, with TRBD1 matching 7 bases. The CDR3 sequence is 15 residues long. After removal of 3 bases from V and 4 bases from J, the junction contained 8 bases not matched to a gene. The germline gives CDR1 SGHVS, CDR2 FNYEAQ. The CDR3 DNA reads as TGTGCCAGCAGCTTCGTCCCGGGACAGCCCACTGAAGCTTTCTTT. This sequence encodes CASSFVPGQPTEAFF.

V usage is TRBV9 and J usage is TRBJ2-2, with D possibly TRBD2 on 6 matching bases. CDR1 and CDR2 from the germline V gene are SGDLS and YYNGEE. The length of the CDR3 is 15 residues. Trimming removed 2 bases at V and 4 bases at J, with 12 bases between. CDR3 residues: CASSVASVLTGELFF. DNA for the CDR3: TGTGCCAGCAGCGTGGCTAGCGTCCTCACCGGGGAGCTGTTTTTT.

The CDR3 DNA reads as TGTGCCAGCAGCGGGGACAACTCCTACGAGCAGTACTTC. It translates to CASSGDNSYEQYF. This chain joins TRBV27 and TRBJ2-7; a possible D gene is TRBD1 (6 bases). V lost 6 bases, J lost 0 bases, and 9 bases lay in between. Germline V gene lookup returns CDR1 MNHEY and CDR2 SMNVEV (reference sequence). There are 13 residues in the CDR3.

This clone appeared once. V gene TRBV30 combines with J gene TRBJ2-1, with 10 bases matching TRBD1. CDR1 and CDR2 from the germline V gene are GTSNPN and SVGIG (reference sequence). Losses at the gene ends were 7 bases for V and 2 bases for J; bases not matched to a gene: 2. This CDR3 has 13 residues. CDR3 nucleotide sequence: TGTGCCTTGACAGGGGGCCCCTACAATGAGCAGTTCTTC. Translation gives CALTGGPYNEQFF.

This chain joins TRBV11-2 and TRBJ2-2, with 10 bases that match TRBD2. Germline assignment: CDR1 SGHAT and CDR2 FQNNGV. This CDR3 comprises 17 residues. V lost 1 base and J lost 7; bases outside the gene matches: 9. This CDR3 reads CASSLGLAGAPGGELFF. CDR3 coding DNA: TGTGCCAGCAGCTTAGGCCTAGCGGGGGCCCCAGGCGGGGAGCTGTTTTTT.

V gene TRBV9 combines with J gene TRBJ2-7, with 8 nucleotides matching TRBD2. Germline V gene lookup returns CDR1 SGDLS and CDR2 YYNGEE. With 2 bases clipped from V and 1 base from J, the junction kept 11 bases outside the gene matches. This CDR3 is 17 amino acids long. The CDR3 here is CASSVGGAGARSYEQYF. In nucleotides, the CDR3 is TGTGCCAGCAGCGTCGGCGGAGCGGGGGCTCGTTCCTACGAGCAGTACTTC.

CDR3 amino acids: CASSQEVPGSGELFF. DNA of the CDR3: TGTGCCAGCAGCCAAGAGGTCCCAGGTTCCGGGGAGCTGTTTTTT. This rearrangement joins TRBV4-2 to TRBJ2-2; no definite D call. Trimming cost V 0 bases and J 6 bases, with 11 bases left between them. The CDR3 sequence is 15 residues long. The germline gives CDR1 LGHNA, CDR2 YNFKEQ.

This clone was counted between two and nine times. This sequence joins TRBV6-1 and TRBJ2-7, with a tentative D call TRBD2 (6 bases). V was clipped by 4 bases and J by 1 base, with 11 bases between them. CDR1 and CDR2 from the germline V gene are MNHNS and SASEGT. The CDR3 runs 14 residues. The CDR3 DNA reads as TGTGCCAGCAGTGTAAGGAGGGAGTCCTACGAGCAGTACTTC. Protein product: CASSVRRESYEQYF.

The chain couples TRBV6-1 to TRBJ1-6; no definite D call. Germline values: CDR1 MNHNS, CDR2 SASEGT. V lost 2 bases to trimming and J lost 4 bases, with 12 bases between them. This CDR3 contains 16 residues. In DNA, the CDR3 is TGTGCCAGCAGTGAATCCAACGGGATATATAATTCACCCCTCCACTTT. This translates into CASSESNGIYNSPLHF.

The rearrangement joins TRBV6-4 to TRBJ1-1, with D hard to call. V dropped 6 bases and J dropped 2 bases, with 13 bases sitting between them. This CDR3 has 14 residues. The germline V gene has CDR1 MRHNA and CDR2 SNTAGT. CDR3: CASSYPADNTEAFF. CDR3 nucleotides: TGTGCCAGCAGCTACCCGGCGGATAACACTGAAGCTTTCTTT.

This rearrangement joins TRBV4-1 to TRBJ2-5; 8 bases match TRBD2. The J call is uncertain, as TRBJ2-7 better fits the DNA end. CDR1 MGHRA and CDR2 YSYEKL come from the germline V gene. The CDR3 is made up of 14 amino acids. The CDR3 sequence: CASSSIGGVPEQYF. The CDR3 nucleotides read TGCGCCAGCAGCTCAATCGGGGGGGTTCCCGAGCAGTACTTC.

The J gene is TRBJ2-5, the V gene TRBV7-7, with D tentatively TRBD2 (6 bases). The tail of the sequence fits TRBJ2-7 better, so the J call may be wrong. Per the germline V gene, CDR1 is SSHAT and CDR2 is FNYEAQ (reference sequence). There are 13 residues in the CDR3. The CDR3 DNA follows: TGTGCCAGCAGCTTATTGGGGGGTGACGAGCAGTACTTC. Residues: CASSLLGGDEQYF.

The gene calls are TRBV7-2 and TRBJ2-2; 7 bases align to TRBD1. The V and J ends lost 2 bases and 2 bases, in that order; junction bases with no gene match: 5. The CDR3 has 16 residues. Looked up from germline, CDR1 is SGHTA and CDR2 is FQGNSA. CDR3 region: CASSLSGTANTGELFF. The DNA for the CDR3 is TGTGCCAGCAGCTTAAGTGGGACAGCAAACACCGGGGAGCTGTTTTTT.

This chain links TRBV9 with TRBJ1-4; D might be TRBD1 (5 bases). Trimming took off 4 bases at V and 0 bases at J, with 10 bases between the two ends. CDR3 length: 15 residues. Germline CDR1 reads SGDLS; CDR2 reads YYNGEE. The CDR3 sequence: CASSTDSATNEKLFF. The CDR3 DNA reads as TGTGCCAGCAGCACCGACAGTGCAACTAATGAAAAACTGTTTTTT.

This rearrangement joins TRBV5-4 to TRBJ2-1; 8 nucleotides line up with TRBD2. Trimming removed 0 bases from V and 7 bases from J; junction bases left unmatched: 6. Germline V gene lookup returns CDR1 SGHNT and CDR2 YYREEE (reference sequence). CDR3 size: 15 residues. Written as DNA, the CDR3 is TGTGCCAGCAGCTTGGATACTAGCGGTCGTAATGAGCAGTTCTTC. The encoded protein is CASSLDTSGRNEQFF.

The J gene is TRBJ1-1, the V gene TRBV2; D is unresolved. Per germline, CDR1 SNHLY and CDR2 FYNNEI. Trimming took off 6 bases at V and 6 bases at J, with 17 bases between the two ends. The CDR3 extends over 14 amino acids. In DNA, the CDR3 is TGTGCCAGCAGCCTCGGACTGGTCTACGCTGAAGCTTTCTTT. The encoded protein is CASSLGLVYAEAFF.

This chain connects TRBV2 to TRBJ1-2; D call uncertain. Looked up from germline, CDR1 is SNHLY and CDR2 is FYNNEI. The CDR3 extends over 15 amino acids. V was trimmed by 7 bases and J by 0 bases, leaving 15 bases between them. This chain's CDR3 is CASTSDTTANYGYTF. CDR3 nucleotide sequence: TGTGCCAGCACTTCCGACACCACCGCTAACTATGGCTACACCTTC. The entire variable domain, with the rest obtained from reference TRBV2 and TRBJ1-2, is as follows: EPEVTQTPSHQVTQMGQEVILRCVPISNHLYFYWYRQILGQKVEFLVSFYNNEISEKSEIFDDQFSVERPDGSNFTLKIRSTKLEDSAMYFCASTSDTTANYGYTFGSGTRLTVV.

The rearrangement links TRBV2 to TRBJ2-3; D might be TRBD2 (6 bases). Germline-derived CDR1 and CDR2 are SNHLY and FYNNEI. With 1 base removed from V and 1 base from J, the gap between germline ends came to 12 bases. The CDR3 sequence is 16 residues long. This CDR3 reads CASSEGMGEGTDTQYF. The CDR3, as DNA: TGTGCCAGCAGTGAAGGGATGGGGGAGGGCACAGATACGCAGTATTTT.

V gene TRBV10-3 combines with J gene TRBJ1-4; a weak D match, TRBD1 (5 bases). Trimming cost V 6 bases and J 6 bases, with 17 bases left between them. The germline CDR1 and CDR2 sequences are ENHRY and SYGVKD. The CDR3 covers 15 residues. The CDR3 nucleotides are TGTGCCATCAGCGAACCGGGACGGGGGTATGAAAAACTGTTTTTT. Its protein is CAISEPGRGYEKLFF.

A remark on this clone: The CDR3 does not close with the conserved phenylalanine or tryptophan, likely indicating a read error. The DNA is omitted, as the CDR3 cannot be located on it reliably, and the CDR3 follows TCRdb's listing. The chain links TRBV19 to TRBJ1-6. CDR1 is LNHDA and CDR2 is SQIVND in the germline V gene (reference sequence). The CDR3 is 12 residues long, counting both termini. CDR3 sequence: CASSIGSRGNRR.

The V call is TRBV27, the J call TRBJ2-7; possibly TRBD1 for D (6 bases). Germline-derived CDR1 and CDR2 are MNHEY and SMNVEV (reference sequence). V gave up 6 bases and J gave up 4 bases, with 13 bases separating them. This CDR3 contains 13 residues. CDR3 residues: CASSPIQGYEQYF. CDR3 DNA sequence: TGTGCCAGCAGCCCTATACAGGGATACGAGCAGTACTTC.

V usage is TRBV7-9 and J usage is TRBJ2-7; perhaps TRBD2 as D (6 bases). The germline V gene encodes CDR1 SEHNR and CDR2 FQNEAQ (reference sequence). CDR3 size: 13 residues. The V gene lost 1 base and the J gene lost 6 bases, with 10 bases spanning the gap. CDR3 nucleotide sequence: TGTGCCAGCAGCTTAGAATTGGGGGGCGAGCAGTACTTC. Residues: CASSLELGGEQYF.

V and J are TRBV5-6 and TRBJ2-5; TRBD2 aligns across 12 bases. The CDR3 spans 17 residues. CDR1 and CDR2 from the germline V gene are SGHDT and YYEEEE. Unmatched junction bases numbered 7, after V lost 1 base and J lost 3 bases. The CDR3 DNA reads TGTGCCAGCAGCTTGTACGGCGCTAGCGGGGGGGAAGAGACCCAGTACTTC. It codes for CASSLYGASGGEETQYF.

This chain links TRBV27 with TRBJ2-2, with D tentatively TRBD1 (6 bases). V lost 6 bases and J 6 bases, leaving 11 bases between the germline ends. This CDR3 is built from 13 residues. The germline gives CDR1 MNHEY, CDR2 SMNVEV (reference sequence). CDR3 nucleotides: TGTGCCAGCAGACCCGGGACACCCGGGGAGCTGTTTTTT. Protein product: CASRPGTPGELFF.